Listed here are 23 T cell receptor beta chains from one sample, sequenced in a study of blood T cell repertoires in COVID-19. Method: immunoSEQ multiplex PCR; TCRdb's copy keeps in-frame clones and lacks some. This table holds hundreds of thousands of clones, about four fifths found once. Input material: peripheral blood. The receptors were sampled from a woman aged 45 to 65 who had recovered from COVID-19.

The CDR3 DNA sequence: TGTGCCTGGAGTCCCAGGGGGCGGTGGACTGAAGCTTTCTTT. It specifies CAWSPRGRWTEAFF. The rearrangement links TRBV30 to TRBJ1-1; 8 positions agree with TRBD1. V lost 2 bases to trimming and J lost 5 bases; unmatched junction nucleotides: 7. The CDR3 consists of 14 residues. CDR1 and CDR2 (germline): GTSNPN, SVGIG (reference sequence).

This chain joins TRBV28 and TRBJ2-5; TRBD2 matches 15 bases. CDR3 length equals 18 residues. V dropped 5 bases and J dropped 4; count of bases not matched to a gene: 11. The V gene's germline CDR1 is MDHEN and CDR2 SYDVKM. The CDR3 nucleotides are TGTGCCAGCAGTCTTAGGACTAGCGGGAGGGCCGTGGGAGAGACCCAGTACTTC. This codes for CASSLRTSGRAVGETQYF.

The chain carries TRBV6-2 or TRBV6-3 and TRBJ2-5, with 8 bases fitting TRBD2. V shed 6 bases and J 2 bases; nucleotides not matched to a gene: 5. CDR3 length equals 14 residues. Germline CDR1 MNHEY, CDR2 SVGEGT. In nucleotides, the CDR3 is TGTGCCAGCAGCAGGACTAGCCCACAAGAGACCCAGTACTTC. It translates to CASSRTSPQETQYF.

J is TRBJ1-2 and V is TRBV6-5; TRBD1 is a possible D gene (6 bases). The V end lost 3 bases, the J end lost 7 bases, and 12 bases lay between the germline ends. Germline V gene lookup returns CDR1 MNHEY and CDR2 SVGAGI. The CDR3 is made up of 13 amino acids. The CDR3 DNA is TGTGCCAGCAGTTATTCAGGGGTGGGTGGCTACACCTTC. As protein: CASSYSGVGGYTF.

In its sample, this clone was seen a few times. The gene calls are TRBV5-4 and TRBJ1-6, with a possible D match to TRBD1 (5 bases). The V end was cut by 4 bases, the J end by 1 base, with 12 bases between. Germline CDR1 and CDR2: SGHNT and YYREEE (reference sequence). The CDR3 consists of 16 residues. In DNA, the CDR3 is TGTGCCAGCAGCCAAGGACGGGGGTCCTATAATTCACCCCTCCACTTT. It yields the protein CASSQGRGSYNSPLHF.

This chain links TRBV30 with TRBJ2-7; possibly TRBD1 for D (6 bases). The CDR3 totals 12 residues. CDR1 and CDR2 from the germline V gene are GTSNPN and SVGIG (reference sequence). V lost 6 bases and J lost 3, with 12 bases in between. Written as DNA, the CDR3 is TGTGCCTGTACTGGGACAATCTACGAGCAGTACTTC. Its translation: CACTGTIYEQYF.

The chain uses TRBV18 and TRBJ1-2, with D perhaps TRBD1 (5 bases). This CDR3 comprises 15 residues. Germline loops: CDR1 KGHSH, CDR2 LQKENI. V was pared by 3 bases and J by 4 bases, with 15 bases between. CDR3 coding DNA: TGTGCCAGCTCACCTCTATCACAGGACCTCTATGGCTACACCTTC. Its protein is CASSPLSQDLYGYTF.

This clone turned up a few times. V usage is TRBV4-2 and J usage is TRBJ2-1; 15 bases match TRBD2. The CDR3 loop spans 15 amino acids. V was pared by 5 bases and J by 8 bases, with 4 bases of the junction left unmatched. Per germline, CDR1 LGHNA and CDR2 YNFKEQ. The CDR3 coding sequence is TGTGCCAGCAGCTCTGGACTAGCGGGGGGGGATGAGCAGTTCTTC. This sequence encodes CASSSGLAGGDEQFF.

The J gene is TRBJ2-5, the V gene TRBV24-1; 8 bases fit TRBD1. The germline V gene encodes CDR1 KGHDR and CDR2 SFDVKD. CDR3 length equals 16 residues. V lost 4 bases and J lost 5; bases outside the gene matches: 11. The CDR3: CATSDRTTGAGETQYF. CDR3 sequence (DNA): TGTGCCACCAGTGACCGGACGACAGGGGCGGGGGAGACCCAGTACTTC.

This sequence joins TRBV6-5 and TRBJ2-1, with 9 bases aligning to TRBD2. J lost 5 bases, V lost 6 bases, and 8 bases had no gene match. Germline CDR1 and CDR2: MNHEY and SVGAGI. This CDR3 has 15 amino acids. In nucleotides, the CDR3 is TGTGCCAGCAGCTTCGGACTAGCGACGAACAATGAGCAGTTCTTC. Its protein is CASSFGLATNNEQFF.

The gene calls are TRBV6-6 and TRBJ2-1, with 10 bases lining up with TRBD2. This CDR3 has 15 residues. J lost 7 bases, V lost 7 bases, and 10 bases had no gene match. Germline V gene sequence: CDR1 MNHNY, CDR2 SVGAGI (reference sequence). DNA of the CDR3: TGTGCCAGCACCCGGGAGGCTAGCGGGAGTAATGAGCAGTTCTTC. Its protein product is CASTREASGSNEQFF.

V usage is TRBV7-9 and J usage is TRBJ2-7; D perhaps matches TRBD1 (5 bases). V was trimmed by 6 bases and J by 2 bases, leaving 8 bases between them. Germline V gives CDR1 SEHNR, CDR2 FQNEAQ (reference sequence). The CDR3 consists of 12 residues. The CDR3 DNA sequence: TGTGCCAGCAGGGCAGGGACCTACGAGCAGTACTTC. This gives the protein CASRAGTYEQYF.

This chain uses TRBV2 with TRBJ2-2; 9 bases fit TRBD2. CDR3 size: 17 residues. The J segment lost 5 bases and the V segment lost 0 bases, leaving 7 bases of the junction unmatched. Germline V gene data show CDR1 as SNHLY and CDR2 as FYNNEI. The DNA for the CDR3 is TGTGCCAGCAGTGAAGCTCCTAGCGGGGTTTCTACCGGGGAGCTGTTTTTT. It yields the protein CASSEAPSGVSTGELFF.

The rearrangement joins TRBV30 to TRBJ2-5; 11 bases map to TRBD2. Germline trimming cut 1 base from V and 5 bases from J; bases unmatched to any gene: 9. This CDR3 is 16 amino acids long. Germline assignment: CDR1 GTSNPN and CDR2 SVGIG (reference sequence). This chain's CDR3 is CAWSGIAGGQLETQYF. CDR3 nucleotides: TGTGCCTGGAGTGGTATAGCGGGGGGGCAGTTGGAGACCCAGTACTTC.

V and J are TRBV18 and TRBJ1-4, with TRBD1 as a possible D gene (6 bases). This CDR3 region has 13 residues. The V end was cut by 5 bases, the J end by 3 bases, with 7 bases between. Germline CDR1 is KGHSH and CDR2 is LQKENI. CDR3 region: CASSKGANEKLFF. DNA of the CDR3: TGTGCCAGCTCAAAGGGGGCTAATGAAAAACTGTTTTTT.

J is TRBJ2-7 and V is TRBV27, with 15 bases identical to TRBD2. The germline V gene encodes CDR1 MNHEY and CDR2 SMNVEV (reference sequence). The length of the CDR3 is 17 residues. V trimming: 5 bases; J trimming: 6 bases; junction bases outside the gene matches: 11. The CDR3 sequence: CASSPRTSGRAILEQYF. CDR3 DNA sequence: TGTGCCAGCAGTCCCCGGACTAGCGGGAGGGCCATCCTCGAGCAGTACTTC.

This clone was detected only once. The rearrangement uses TRBV19 and TRBJ2-2; TRBD1 matches 8 bases. The CDR3 covers 15 residues. Germline values: CDR1 LNHDA, CDR2 SQIVND (reference sequence). J was trimmed by 6 bases and V by 6 bases; bases with no gene match: 9. The CDR3, as DNA: TGTGCCAGTAGACCGACAGGGGAAGAAGCCGGGGAGCTGTTTTTT. Translating gives CASRPTGEEAGELFF.

The chain uses TRBV28 and TRBJ1-5; D is possibly TRBD1 (5 bases). From germline, CDR1 is MDHEN and CDR2 SYDVKM. V lost 11 bases, J lost 2 bases, and 10 bases lay in between. CDR3 length equals 12 residues. The DNA of the CDR3 is TGTGCCGGGGCGGGAGGCAATCAGCCCCAGCATTTT. As protein: CAGAGGNQPQHF.

The chain employs TRBV5-1 and TRBJ2-2; 8 nucleotides align to TRBD1. The CDR3 loop spans 15 amino acids. Germline values: CDR1 SGHRS, CDR2 YFSETQ. Germline trimming cut 3 bases from V and 6 bases from J; bases unmatched to any gene: 7. The CDR3 protein is CASSSTGENAGELFF. The CDR3 DNA follows: TGCGCCAGCAGCTCGACAGGGGAAAATGCCGGGGAGCTGTTTTTT.

The rearrangement links TRBV11-3 to TRBJ1-5, with 8 bases identical to TRBD1. The CDR3 runs 17 residues. Germline-derived CDR1 and CDR2 are SGHNT and YENEEA. With V trimmed by 0 bases and J by 5 bases, 9 bases remained unmatched. CDR3 sequence reads: CASSLEQTGVDDQPQHF. The CDR3, as DNA: TGTGCCAGCAGCTTAGAACAGACAGGGGTAGATGATCAGCCCCAGCATTTT. Full variable domain (rest looked up from reference TRBV11-3 and TRBJ1-5): EAGVVQSPRYKIIEKKQPVAFWCNPISGHNTLYWYLQNLGQGPELLIRYENEEAVDDSQLPKDRFSAERLKGVDSTLKIQPAELGDSAVYLCASSLEQTGVDDQPQHFGDGTRLSIL.

This clone was seen a single time. The gene calls are TRBV6-1 and TRBJ1-2; a possible D gene is TRBD1 (6 bases). Between the trimmed V and J ends, which lost 2 bases and 1 base, there was a span of 11 bases. The CDR3 length is 15 residues. Germline-derived CDR1 and CDR2 are MNHNS and SASEGT. The CDR3 nucleotides read TGTGCCAGCAGTGAACCCGGGACAAGTAACTATGGCTACACCTTC. Amino acids: CASSEPGTSNYGYTF.

The chain recombines TRBV6-2 or TRBV6-3 with TRBJ2-1, with D hard to call. Trimming removed 3 bases from V and 4 bases from J, with 7 bases in between. The germline gives CDR1 MNHEY, CDR2 SVGEGT. The CDR3 length is 13 residues. The CDR3 coding sequence is TGTGCCAGCAGTTATGCAGGTTACAATGAGCAGTTCTTC. Translation: CASSYAGYNEQFF.

The sample holds one count of this clone. This chain uses TRBV19 with TRBJ2-3; D gene ambiguous. The V gene lost 5 bases and the J gene lost 11 bases, with 11 bases spanning the gap. CDR1 and CDR2 from the germline V gene are LNHDA and SQIVND (reference sequence). There are 11 residues in the CDR3. The CDR3 DNA is TGTGCCAGTAGTGATAGCAGTCAGCAGTATTTT. This encodes CASSDSSQQYF. The full variable domain, its missing parts supplied by reference TRBV19 and TRBJ2-3, is DGGITQSPKYLFRKEGQNVTLSCEQNLNHDAMYWYRQDPGQGLRLIYYSQIVNDFQKGDIAEGYSVSREKKESFPLTVTSAQKNPTAFYLCASSDSSQQYFGPGTRLTVL.